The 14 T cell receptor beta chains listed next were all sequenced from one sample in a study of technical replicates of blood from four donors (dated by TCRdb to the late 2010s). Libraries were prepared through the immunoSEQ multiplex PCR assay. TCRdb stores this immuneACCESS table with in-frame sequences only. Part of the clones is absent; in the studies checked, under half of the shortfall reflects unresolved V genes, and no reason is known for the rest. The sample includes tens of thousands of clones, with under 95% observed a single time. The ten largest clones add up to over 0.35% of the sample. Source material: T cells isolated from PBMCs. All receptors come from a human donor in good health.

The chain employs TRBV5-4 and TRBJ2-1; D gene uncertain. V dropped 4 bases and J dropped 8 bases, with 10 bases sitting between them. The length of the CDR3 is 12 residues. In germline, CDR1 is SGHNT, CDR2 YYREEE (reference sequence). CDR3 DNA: TGTGCCAGCAGCCACTCAAACTATGAGCAGTTCTTC. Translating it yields CASSHSNYEQFF.

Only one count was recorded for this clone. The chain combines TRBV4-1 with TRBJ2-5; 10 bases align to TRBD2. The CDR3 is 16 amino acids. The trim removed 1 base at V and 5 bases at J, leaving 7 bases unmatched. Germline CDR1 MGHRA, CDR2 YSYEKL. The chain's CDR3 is CASSQGPLAGEETQYF. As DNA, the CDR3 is TGCGCCAGCAGCCAAGGCCCCCTAGCGGGAGAGGAGACCCAGTACTTC.

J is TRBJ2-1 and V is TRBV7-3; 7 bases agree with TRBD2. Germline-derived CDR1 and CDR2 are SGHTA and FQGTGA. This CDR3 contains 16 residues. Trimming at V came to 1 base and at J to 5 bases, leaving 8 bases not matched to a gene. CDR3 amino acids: CASSLRRRELDNEQFF. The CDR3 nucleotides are TGTGCCAGCAGCTTAAGGCGGCGGGAGCTTGACAATGAGCAGTTCTTC.

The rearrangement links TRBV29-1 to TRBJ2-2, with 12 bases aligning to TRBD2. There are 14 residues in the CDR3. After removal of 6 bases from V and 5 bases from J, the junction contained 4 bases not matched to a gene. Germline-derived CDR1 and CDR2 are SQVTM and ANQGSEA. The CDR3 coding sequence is TGCAGCGTACAGACTAGCGGGAGAACCGGGGAGCTGTTTTTT. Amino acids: CSVQTSGRTGELFF.

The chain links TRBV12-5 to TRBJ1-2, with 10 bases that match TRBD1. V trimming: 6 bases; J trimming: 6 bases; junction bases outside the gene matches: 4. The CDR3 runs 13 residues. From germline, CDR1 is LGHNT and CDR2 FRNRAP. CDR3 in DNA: TGTGCTAGTGGGCGGACAGGGGGAGATGGCTACACCTTC. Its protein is CASGRTGGDGYTF.

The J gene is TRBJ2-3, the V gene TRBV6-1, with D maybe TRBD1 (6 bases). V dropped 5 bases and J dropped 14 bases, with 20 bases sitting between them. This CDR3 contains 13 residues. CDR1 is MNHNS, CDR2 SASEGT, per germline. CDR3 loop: CASSLHRDGSRYF. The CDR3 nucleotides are TGTGCCAGCAGTCTACACAGGGATGGATCGCGGTATTTT.

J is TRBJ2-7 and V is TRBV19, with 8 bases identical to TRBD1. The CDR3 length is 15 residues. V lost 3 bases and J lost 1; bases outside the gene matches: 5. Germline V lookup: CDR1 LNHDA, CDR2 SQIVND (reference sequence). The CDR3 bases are TGTGCCAGTAGTATCTCGGGGACAGGTTCCTACGAGCAGTACTTC. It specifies CASSISGTGSYEQYF.

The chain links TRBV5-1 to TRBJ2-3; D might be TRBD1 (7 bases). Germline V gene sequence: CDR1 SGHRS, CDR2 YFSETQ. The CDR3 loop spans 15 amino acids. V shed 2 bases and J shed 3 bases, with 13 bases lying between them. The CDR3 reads CASSLGGGRTDTQYF. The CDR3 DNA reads TGCGCCAGCAGCTTAGGAGGGGGCCGGACAGATACGCAGTATTTT.

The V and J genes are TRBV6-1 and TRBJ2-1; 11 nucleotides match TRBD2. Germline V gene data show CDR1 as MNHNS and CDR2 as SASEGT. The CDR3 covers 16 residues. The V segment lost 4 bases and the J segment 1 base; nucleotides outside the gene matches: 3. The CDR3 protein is CASSAGTSGSYNEQFF. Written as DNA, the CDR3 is TGTGCCAGCAGTGCCGGGACTAGCGGTTCCTACAATGAGCAGTTCTTC.

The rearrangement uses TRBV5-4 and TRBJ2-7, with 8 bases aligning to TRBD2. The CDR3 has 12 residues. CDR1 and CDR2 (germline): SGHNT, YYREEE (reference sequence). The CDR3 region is CATRGGDYEQYF. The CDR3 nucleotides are TGTGCAACACGGGGGGGGGACTACGAGCAGTACTTC.

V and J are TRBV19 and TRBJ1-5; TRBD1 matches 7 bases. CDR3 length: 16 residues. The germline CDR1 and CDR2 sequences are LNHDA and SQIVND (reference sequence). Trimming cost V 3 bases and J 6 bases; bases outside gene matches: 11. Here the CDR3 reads CASSIPGQVKGQPQHF. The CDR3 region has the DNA TGTGCCAGTAGTATCCCAGGACAGGTGAAAGGTCAGCCCCAGCATTTT.

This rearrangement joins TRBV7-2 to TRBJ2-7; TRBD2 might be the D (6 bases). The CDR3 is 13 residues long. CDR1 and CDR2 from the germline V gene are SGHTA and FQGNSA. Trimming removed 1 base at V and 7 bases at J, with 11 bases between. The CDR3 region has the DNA TGTGCCAGCAGCTTAGGTTGGGGGGTTGAGCAGTACTTC. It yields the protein CASSLGWGVEQYF.

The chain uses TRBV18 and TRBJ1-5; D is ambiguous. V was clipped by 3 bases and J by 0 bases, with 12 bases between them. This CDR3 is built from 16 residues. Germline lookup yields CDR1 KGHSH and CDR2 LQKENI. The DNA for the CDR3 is TGTGCCAGCTCACCCTTTGGGCCCTATAGCAATCAGCCCCAGCATTTT. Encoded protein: CASSPFGPYSNQPQHF.

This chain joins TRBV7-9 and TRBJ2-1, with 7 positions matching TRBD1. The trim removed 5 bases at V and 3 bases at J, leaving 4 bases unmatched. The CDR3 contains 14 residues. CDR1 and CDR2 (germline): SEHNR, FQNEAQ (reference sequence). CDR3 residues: CASSPRDSYNEQFF. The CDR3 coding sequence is TGTGCCAGCAGCCCCCGGGACAGCTACAATGAGCAGTTCTTC. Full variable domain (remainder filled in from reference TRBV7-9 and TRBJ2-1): DTGVSQNPRHKITKRGQNVTFRCDPISEHNRLYWYRQTLGQGPEFLTYFQNEAQLEKSRLLSDRFSAERPKGSFSTLEIQRTEQGDSAMYLCASSPRDSYNEQFFGPGTRLTVL.